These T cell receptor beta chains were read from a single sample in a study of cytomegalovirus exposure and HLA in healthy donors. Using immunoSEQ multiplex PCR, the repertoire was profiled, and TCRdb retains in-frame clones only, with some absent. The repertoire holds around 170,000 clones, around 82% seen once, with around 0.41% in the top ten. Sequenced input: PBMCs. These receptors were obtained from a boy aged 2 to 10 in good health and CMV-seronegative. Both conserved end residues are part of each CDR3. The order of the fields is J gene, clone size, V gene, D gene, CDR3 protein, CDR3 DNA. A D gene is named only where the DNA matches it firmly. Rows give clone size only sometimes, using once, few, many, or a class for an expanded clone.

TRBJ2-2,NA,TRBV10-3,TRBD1,CAIKQGGTGELFF,TGTGCCATCAAACAGGGGGGAACCGGGGAGCTGTTTTTT
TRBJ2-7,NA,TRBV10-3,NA,CAIRDSSYEQYF,TGTGCCATCAGGGACAGTTCCTACGAGCAGTACTTC
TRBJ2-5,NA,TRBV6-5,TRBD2,CASSVRGGAQETQYF,TGTGCCAGCAGCGTTCGGGGGGGGGCACAAGAGACCCAGTACTTC
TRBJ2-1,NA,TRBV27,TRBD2,CASSSAGNEQFF,TGTGCCAGCAGTTCAGCGGGGAATGAGCAGTTCTTC
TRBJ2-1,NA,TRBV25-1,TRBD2,CASSSGTSRANEQFF,TGTGCCAGCAGTTCTGGGACTAGTAGGGCCAATGAGCAGTTCTTC
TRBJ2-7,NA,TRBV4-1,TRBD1,CASSQIRDSSYEQYF,TGCGCCAGCAGCCAAATCCGGGACAGTTCCTACGAGCAGTACTTC
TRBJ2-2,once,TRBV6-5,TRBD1,CASSYLGQGNTGELFF,TGTGCCAGCAGTTACCTCGGACAGGGGAACACCGGGGAGCTGTTTTTT
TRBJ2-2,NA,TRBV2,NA,CASSERGGSNTGELFF,TGTGCCAGCAGTGAAAGGGGCGGATCGAACACCGGGGAGCTGTTTTTT
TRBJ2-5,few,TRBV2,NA,CARGRGLQKETQYF,TGTGCCAGGGGGCGCGGATTGCAGAAAGAGACCCAGTACTTC
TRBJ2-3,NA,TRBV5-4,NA,CASSAKEGQGDTQYF,TGTGCCAGCAGCGCGAAGGAGGGCCAGGGAGATACGCAGTATTTT
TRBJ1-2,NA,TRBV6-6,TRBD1,CASRNRGNYGYTF,TGTGCCAGCAGGAACAGGGGGAACTATGGCTACACCTTC
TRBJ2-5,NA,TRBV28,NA,CASSYPETQYF,TGTGCCAGCAGCTATCCCGAGACCCAGTACTTC
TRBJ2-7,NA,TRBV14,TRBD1,CASSPLTTGDLRYEQYF,TGTGCCAGCAGCCCCCTTACGACAGGGGATCTCCGCTACGAGCAGTACTTC
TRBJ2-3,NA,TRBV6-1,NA,CASRVVPDTQYF,TGTGCCAGCAGGGTAGTCCCAGATACGCAGTATTTT
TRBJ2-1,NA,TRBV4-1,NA,CASSYRLVPYNEQFF,TGCGCCAGCAGCTATAGACTAGTCCCCTACAATGAGCAGTTCTTC
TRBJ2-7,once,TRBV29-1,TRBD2,CSVALSLAGLYEQYF,TGCAGCGTTGCACTTTCACTAGCGGGACTCTACGAGCAGTACTTC
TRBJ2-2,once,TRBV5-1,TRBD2,CASSLASGNTGELFF,TGCGCCAGCAGCTTGGCTAGCGGGAACACCGGGGAGCTGTTTTTT
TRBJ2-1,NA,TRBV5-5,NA,CASTLVRGGSYNEQFF,TGTGCCAGCACCCTTGTCCGAGGGGGCTCCTACAATGAGCAGTTCTTC
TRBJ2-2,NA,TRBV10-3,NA,CAISDGGTENTGELFF,TGTGCCATCAGTGACGGCGGGACGGAGAACACCGGGGAGCTGTTTTTT
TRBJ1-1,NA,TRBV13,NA,CASSLGRVNTEAFF,TGTGCCAGCAGCTTGGGCAGGGTTAACACTGAAGCTTTCTTT
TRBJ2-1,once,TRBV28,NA,CASKGEGRGRSEQFF,TGTGCCAGCAAGGGGGAGGGCAGGGGAAGAAGTGAGCAGTTCTTC
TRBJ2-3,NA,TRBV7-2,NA,CASSLAQRGITDTQYF,TGTGCCAGCAGCTTAGCGCAACGCGGGATCACAGATACGCAGTATTTT
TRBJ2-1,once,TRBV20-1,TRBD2,CSAELAFEQFF,TGCAGTGCGGAACTAGCGTTTGAGCAGTTCTTC
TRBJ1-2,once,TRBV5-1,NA,CASSLSEYGYTF,TGCGCCAGCAGCTTGAGCGAGTATGGCTACACCTTC